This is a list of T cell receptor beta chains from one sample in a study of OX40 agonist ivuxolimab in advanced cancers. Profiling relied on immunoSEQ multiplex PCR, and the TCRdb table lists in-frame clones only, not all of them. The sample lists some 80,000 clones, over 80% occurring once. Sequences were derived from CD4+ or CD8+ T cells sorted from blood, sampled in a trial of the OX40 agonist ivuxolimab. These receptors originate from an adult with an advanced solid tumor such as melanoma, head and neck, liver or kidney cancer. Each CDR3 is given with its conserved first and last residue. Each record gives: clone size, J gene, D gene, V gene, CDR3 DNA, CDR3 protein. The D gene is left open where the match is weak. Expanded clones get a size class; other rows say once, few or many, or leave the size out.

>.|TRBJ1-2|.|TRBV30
TGTGCCTGGAGTCGTACGCGGGGGGCCTATGGCTACACCTTC
CAWSRTRGAYGYTF
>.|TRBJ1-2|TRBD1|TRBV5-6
TGTGCCAGCAGCTTGCTTACAGGGGGCCGTCGCTTCTATGGCTACACCTTC
CASSLLTGGRRFYGYTF
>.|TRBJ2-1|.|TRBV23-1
TGCGCCAGCAGACCAAGAGGATACAATGAGCAGTTCTTC
CASRPRGYNEQFF
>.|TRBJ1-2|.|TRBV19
TGTGCCAGTAGCCAAGGTAGGGCGGCGACGGGGGACTATGGCTACACCTTC
CASSQGRAATGDYGYTF
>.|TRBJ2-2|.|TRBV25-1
TGTGCCAGCAGTGATCCTAGCCTTATCACCGGGGAGCTGTTTTTT
CASSDPSLITGELFF
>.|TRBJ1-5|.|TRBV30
TGTGCCTGGAGCCTGAAGGGAGTTAGCAATCAGCCCCAGCATTTT
CAWSLKGVSNQPQHF
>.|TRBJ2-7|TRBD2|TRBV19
TGTGCCAGTAGTATGGGACTAGCGGGGGGCCGGGACGAGCAGTACTTC
CASSMGLAGGRDEQYF
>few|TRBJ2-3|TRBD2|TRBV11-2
TGTGCCAGCAGCTTCCTAGCGGGAACAGATACGCAGTATTTT
CASSFLAGTDTQYF
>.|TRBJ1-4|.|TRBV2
TGTGCCAGCAGTGGGGACCCGATGGAAAAACTGTTTTTT
CASSGDPMEKLFF
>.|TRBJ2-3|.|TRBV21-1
TGTGCCAGCAGCAAGACCGGGACTAGCGGCACAGATACGCAGTATTTT
CASSKTGTSGTDTQYF